These 14 T cell receptor beta chains were all obtained from the same sample, sequenced in a study of blood T cell repertoires in COVID-19. Only in-frame clones appear in the TCRdb table, and some are missing; sequencing was by immunoSEQ multiplex PCR. Seen here are fewer than 60,000 clones, around 87% observed once, and the top ten hold approximately 6%. Sequenced input: peripheral blood. The receptor set was obtained from a woman aged 60 to 75 with COVID-19, enrolled during active disease.

The chain couples TRBV7-8 to TRBJ2-7; TRBD1 aligns across 7 bases. The germline V gene encodes CDR1 SGHVS and CDR2 FQNEAQ. The CDR3 has 16 amino acids. The ends lost 1 base at V and 2 bases at J; junction bases unmatched: 8. CDR3 amino acids: CASSLGRPQGTYEQYF. The CDR3 DNA sequence: TGTGCCAGCAGCTTAGGCCGTCCACAGGGGACCTACGAGCAGTACTTC.

The CDR3 protein is CASSLYSKREMGNEQFF. The CDR3 bases are TGTGCCAGCAGCTTATACTCAAAGCGGGAAATGGGGAATGAGCAGTTCTTC. J is TRBJ2-1 and V is TRBV7-8, with 7 positions matching TRBD2. V gave up 2 bases and J gave up 7 bases; unmatched junction bases: 14. The germline gives CDR1 SGHVS, CDR2 FQNEAQ. CDR3 length: 17 residues.

This clone was seen just once. The chain combines TRBV6-5 with TRBJ1-3; tentatively, D is TRBD1 (6 bases). The CDR3 length is 14 residues. Germline-derived CDR1 and CDR2 are MNHEY and SVGAGI. Trimming removed 9 bases at V and 4 bases at J, with 16 bases between. The CDR3 protein is CASEQGAGGNTIYF. The CDR3 region has the DNA TGTGCCAGTGAACAGGGAGCGGGAGGAAACACCATATATTTT.

The chain joins TRBV6-6 to TRBJ2-5, with D possibly TRBD1 on 6 matching bases. Trimming took off 5 bases at V and 2 bases at J, with 15 bases between the two ends. The germline CDR1 and CDR2 sequences are MNHNY and SVGAGI (reference sequence). This CDR3 is built from 15 residues. CDR3 loop: CASSQQGRPQETQYF. The CDR3 bases are TGTGCCAGCAGTCAACAGGGACGGCCGCAAGAGACCCAGTACTTC.

This clone was seen just once. This sequence joins TRBV2 and TRBJ1-3; no clear D. V gave up 4 bases and J gave up 7 bases, with 8 bases separating them. Germline loops: CDR1 SNHLY, CDR2 FYNNEI. The CDR3 runs 12 residues. The CDR3 loop is CASSVTENTIYF. DNA of the CDR3: TGTGCCAGCAGTGTGACTGAGAACACCATATATTTT. The full variable domain, rest sourced from reference TRBV2 and TRBJ1-3, is EPEVTQTPSHQVTQMGQEVILRCVPISNHLYFYWYRQILGQKVEFLVSFYNNEISEKSEIFDDQFSVERPDGSNFTLKIRSTKLEDSAMYFCASSVTENTIYFGEGSWLTVV.

This chain joins TRBV11-2 and TRBJ1-2; D is perhaps TRBD1 (5 bases). CDR1 SGHAT and CDR2 FQNNGV come from the germline V gene. V was pared by 3 bases and J by 4 bases, with 12 bases between. The CDR3 sequence is 14 residues long. The CDR3 nucleotides are TGTGCCAGCAGCTTTCCTAGGGGTGGCTATGGCTACACCTTC. It specifies CASSFPRGGYGYTF.

The V call is TRBV6-5, the J call TRBJ1-1; the D gene is possibly TRBD1 (6 bases). Germline CDR1 MNHEY, CDR2 SVGAGI. The CDR3 consists of 14 residues. V was pared by 6 bases and J by 1 base, with 12 bases between. DNA of the CDR3: TGTGCCAGCAGCCCGCTAGGGGGGAACACTGAAGCTTTCTTT. It encodes CASSPLGGNTEAFF.

This chain uses TRBV6-6 with TRBJ2-1; TRBD2 matches 11 bases. Trimming cost V 5 bases and J 7 bases; bases outside gene matches: 16. Germline CDR1 reads MNHNY; CDR2 reads SVGAGI (reference sequence). This CDR3 comprises 18 residues. Here the CDR3 reads CASSPPRDSGRARNEQFF. The CDR3 DNA follows: TGTGCCAGCAGTCCACCCCGTGATAGCGGGAGGGCCAGGAATGAGCAGTTCTTC.

V is TRBV6-6 and J is TRBJ1-2; the match to TRBD1 covers 11 bases. V lost 6 bases, J lost 8 bases, and 5 bases stayed unmatched. The CDR3 loop spans 13 amino acids. Germline V lookup: CDR1 MNHNY, CDR2 SVGAGI (reference sequence). The DNA of the CDR3 is TGTGCCAGCAGCCGGGACAGGGGGAACGGCTACACCTTC. Its translation: CASSRDRGNGYTF.

In regard to this clone: Because the CDR3 is missing its conserved closing phenylalanine or tryptophan, this is likely a read error. The DNA is omitted, as the CDR3 cannot be located on it reliably, and the CDR3 follows TCRdb's listing. The chain carries TRBV15 and TRBJ1-1; the table assigns TRBD1, which was not confirmed against the DNA. CDR1 is LNHNV, CDR2 YYDKDF, per germline (reference sequence). The CDR3 spans 16 amino acids, including both terminal residues. The CDR3: CATSRDRAGTGLIDAI.

The rearrangement joins TRBV5-1 to TRBJ1-4; unclear D gene. Germline V gene lookup returns CDR1 SGHRS and CDR2 YFSETQ. The V gene lost 3 bases and the J gene lost 2 bases, with 17 bases spanning the gap. This CDR3 is built from 17 residues. CDR3 nucleotides: TGCGCCAGCAGCTACCGCGGGCCCTTAGGCACTAATGAAAAACTGTTTTTT. Translated, it gives CASSYRGPLGTNEKLFF.

This chain links TRBV11-3 with TRBJ2-7; 10 bases are a match to TRBD1. V trimming: 2 bases; J trimming: 3 bases; junction bases outside the gene matches: 4. Germline CDR1 SGHNT, CDR2 YENEEA. This CDR3 has 15 amino acids. The CDR3 DNA is TGTGCCAGCAGCTTACGACAGGGGGCTGTCTACGAGCAGTACTTC. Translating gives CASSLRQGAVYEQYF.

The CDR3 spells CASSTYNTGTGGYEQYF. The CDR3 DNA follows: TGTGCCAGCAGCACCTACAATACCGGGACAGGAGGCTACGAGCAGTACTTC. The J gene is TRBJ2-7, the V gene TRBV28, with TRBD1 matching 8 bases. CDR1 and CDR2 from the germline V gene are MDHEN and SYDVKM. The V gene end was trimmed by 6 bases and the J gene end by 3 bases; junction bases not matched to a gene: 16. This CDR3 has 17 residues.

The chain carries TRBV12-5 and TRBJ1-5; TRBD1 is a possible D gene (6 bases). Germline assignment: CDR1 LGHNT and CDR2 FRNRAP. V was cut by 6 bases and J by 2 bases, with 11 bases left in between. The CDR3 extends over 14 amino acids. The CDR3 DNA reads as TGTGCTAGTGGGCGACAGGACCGCAATCAGCCCCAGCATTTT. Protein sequence: CASGRQDRNQPQHF.